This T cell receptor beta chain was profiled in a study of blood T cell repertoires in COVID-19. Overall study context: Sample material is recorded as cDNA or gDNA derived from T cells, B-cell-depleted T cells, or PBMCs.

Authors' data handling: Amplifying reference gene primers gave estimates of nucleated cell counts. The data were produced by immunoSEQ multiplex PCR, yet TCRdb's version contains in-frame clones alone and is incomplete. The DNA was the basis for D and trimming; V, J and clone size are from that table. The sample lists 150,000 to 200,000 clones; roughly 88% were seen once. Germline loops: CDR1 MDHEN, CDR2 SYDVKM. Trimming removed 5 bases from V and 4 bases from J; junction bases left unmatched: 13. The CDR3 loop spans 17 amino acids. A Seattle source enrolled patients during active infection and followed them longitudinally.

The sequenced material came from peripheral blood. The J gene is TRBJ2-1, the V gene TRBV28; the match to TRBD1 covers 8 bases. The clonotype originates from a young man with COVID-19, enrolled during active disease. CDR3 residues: CASSKPIGQGTYNEQFF. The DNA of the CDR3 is TGTGCCAGCAGTAAACCCATCGGACAGGGTACGTACAATGAGCAGTTCTTC.